The rows below give T cell receptor beta chains drawn from one sample of a study of cytomegalovirus exposure and HLA in healthy donors. Produced via immunoSEQ multiplex PCR; TCRdb's table is partial and in-frame only. The sample records more than 75,000 clones, 75% to 80% being singletons. The sample was PBMCs. The receptors come from a woman aged 40 to 50 in good health and CMV-seronegative. Each CDR3 is given with its conserved first and last residue. The order of the fields is D gene, V gene, clone size, J gene, CDR3 protein, CDR3 DNA. A D gene is named only where the DNA matches it firmly. Where a row states a size, it is once, few, many or the class of an expanded clone; other rows omit it.

d_call: TRBD2; v_call: TRBV5-1; clone_size: -; j_call: TRBJ2-7; cdr3_aa: CASRLQRGTYEQYF; cdr3_nt: TGCGCCAGCAGGCTCCAGCGGGGAACCTACGAGCAGTACTTC
d_call: TRBD1; v_call: TRBV2; clone_size: -; j_call: TRBJ1-1; cdr3_aa: CASRALTGRTEAFF; cdr3_nt: TGTGCCAGCAGAGCCTTGACAGGGAGGACTGAAGCTTTCTTT
d_call: -; v_call: TRBV18; clone_size: -; j_call: TRBJ2-2; cdr3_aa: CASSPNRENTGELFF; cdr3_nt: TGTGCCAGCTCACCAAACAGGGAGAACACCGGGGAGCTGTTTTTT
d_call: TRBD2; v_call: TRBV5-6; clone_size: few; j_call: TRBJ2-6; cdr3_aa: CASSPGGRIGGANVLTF; cdr3_nt: TGTGCCAGCAGCCCGGGGGGGAGGATTGGTGGGGCCAACGTCCTGACTTTC
d_call: -; v_call: TRBV7-2; clone_size: -; j_call: TRBJ2-5; cdr3_aa: CASSSRETQYF; cdr3_nt: TGTGCCAGCAGCTCGAGAGAGACCCAGTACTTC
d_call: -; v_call: TRBV5-1; clone_size: -; j_call: TRBJ2-3; cdr3_aa: CASSLATPSTDTQYF; cdr3_nt: TGCGCCAGCAGCTTGGCGACTCCTAGCACAGATACGCAGTATTTT
d_call: -; v_call: TRBV6-5; clone_size: -; j_call: TRBJ1-1; cdr3_aa: CASSLLSGTEAFF; cdr3_nt: TGTGCCAGCAGTCTACTTAGCGGAACTGAAGCTTTCTTT
d_call: -; v_call: TRBV30; clone_size: -; j_call: TRBJ1-4; cdr3_aa: CAWSLRGVDEKLFF; cdr3_nt: TGTGCCTGGAGTCTCCGGGGGGTGGATGAAAAACTGTTTTTT
d_call: -; v_call: TRBV5-6; clone_size: -; j_call: TRBJ1-1; cdr3_aa: CASSQAPGHLYTEAFF; cdr3_nt: TGTGCCAGCAGCCAGGCCCCGGGACACCTTTACACTGAAGCTTTCTTT
d_call: -; v_call: TRBV11-2; clone_size: -; j_call: TRBJ2-7; cdr3_aa: CASSPQTATYEQYF; cdr3_nt: TGTGCCAGCAGCCCGCAGACAGCAACCTACGAGCAGTACTTC
d_call: TRBD1; v_call: TRBV19; clone_size: few; j_call: TRBJ1-1; cdr3_aa: CASRADRGFRVAFF; cdr3_nt: TGTGCCAGTAGGGCTGACAGGGGCTTTAGGGTTGCTTTCTTT
d_call: -; v_call: TRBV15; clone_size: -; j_call: TRBJ2-2; cdr3_aa: CATSRDPTSANTGELFF; cdr3_nt: TGTGCCACCAGCAGAGATCCGACTAGTGCGAACACCGGGGAGCTGTTTTTT
d_call: -; v_call: TRBV28; clone_size: -; j_call: TRBJ2-3; cdr3_aa: CASRSLGGTQYF; cdr3_nt: TGTGCCAGCAGGAGTTTGGGAGGTACGCAGTATTTT
d_call: -; v_call: TRBV9; clone_size: -; j_call: TRBJ1-2; cdr3_aa: CASSVQGGDYGYTF; cdr3_nt: TGTGCCAGCAGCGTTCAAGGCGGCGACTATGGCTACACCTTC
d_call: -; v_call: TRBV5-6; clone_size: -; j_call: TRBJ1-3; cdr3_aa: CASSLEGTPRNTIYF; cdr3_nt: TGTGCCAGCAGCTTGGAAGGGACACCTAGAAACACCATATATTTT
d_call: TRBD1; v_call: TRBV30; clone_size: -; j_call: TRBJ1-6; cdr3_aa: CAWSRRDRVSYNSPLHF; cdr3_nt: TGTGCCTGGAGCCGCCGGGACAGGGTCTCCTATAATTCACCCCTCCACTTT
d_call: -; v_call: TRBV6-5; clone_size: few; j_call: TRBJ2-1; cdr3_aa: CASSYSRQHNEQFF; cdr3_nt: TGTGCCAGCAGTTACTCCCGACAGCACAATGAGCAGTTCTTC
d_call: -; v_call: TRBV7-9; clone_size: -; j_call: TRBJ1-6; cdr3_aa: CASSRQALDSPLHF; cdr3_nt: TGTGCCAGCAGCCGACAGGCTCTAGATTCACCCCTCCACTTT
d_call: -; v_call: TRBV28; clone_size: -; j_call: TRBJ2-7; cdr3_aa: CASSLSNFYEQYF; cdr3_nt: TGTGCCAGCAGTTTATCCAATTTCTACGAGCAGTACTTC
d_call: TRBD1; v_call: TRBV7-2; clone_size: -; j_call: TRBJ1-2; cdr3_aa: CASSLMGQSNYGYTF; cdr3_nt: TGTGCCAGCAGCTTAATGGGACAGTCTAACTATGGCTACACCTTC
d_call: -; v_call: TRBV6-1; clone_size: few; j_call: TRBJ2-2; cdr3_aa: CASSETFTGELFF; cdr3_nt: TGTGCCAGCAGTGAGACATTTACCGGGGAGCTGTTTTTT
d_call: -; v_call: TRBV11-2; clone_size: -; j_call: TRBJ2-7; cdr3_aa: CASSFGVYEQYF; cdr3_nt: TGTGCCAGCAGCTTCGGGGTCTACGAGCAGTACTTC
d_call: -; v_call: TRBV29-1; clone_size: few; j_call: TRBJ2-3; cdr3_aa: CSVEGYRDTQYF; cdr3_nt: TGCAGCGTTGAAGGTTACAGAGATACGCAGTATTTT
d_call: -; v_call: TRBV18; clone_size: -; j_call: TRBJ2-7; cdr3_aa: CASSPSNYEQYF; cdr3_nt: TGTGCCAGCTCACCTTCAAACTACGAGCAGTACTTC
d_call: TRBD1; v_call: TRBV7-9; clone_size: -; j_call: TRBJ2-7; cdr3_aa: CASSLPWTGDDEQYF; cdr3_nt: TGTGCCAGCAGCCTCCCCTGGACAGGCGACGACGAGCAGTACTTC
d_call: -; v_call: TRBV5-8; clone_size: -; j_call: TRBJ1-2; cdr3_aa: CASSQTQQGWYGYTF; cdr3_nt: TGTGCCAGCAGCCAGACCCAGCAGGGGTGGTATGGCTACACCTTC
d_call: -; v_call: TRBV10-3; clone_size: -; j_call: TRBJ2-2; cdr3_aa: CAIQGANTGELFF; cdr3_nt: TGTGCCATCCAGGGTGCGAACACCGGGGAGCTGTTTTTT
d_call: TRBD2; v_call: TRBV5-1; clone_size: -; j_call: TRBJ2-7; cdr3_aa: CASSPSGEAYEQYF; cdr3_nt: TGCGCCAGCAGTCCCAGCGGGGAAGCCTACGAGCAGTACTTC
d_call: -; v_call: TRBV18; clone_size: -; j_call: TRBJ2-7; cdr3_aa: CASSPGGYEQYF; cdr3_nt: TGTGCCAGCTCACCGGGAGGCTACGAGCAGTACTTC
d_call: -; v_call: TRBV30; clone_size: -; j_call: TRBJ2-7; cdr3_aa: CAWSASLYEQYF; cdr3_nt: TGTGCCTGGAGTGCATCATTGTACGAGCAGTACTTC
d_call: -; v_call: TRBV18; clone_size: -; j_call: TRBJ2-2; cdr3_aa: CASSRGDTGELFF; cdr3_nt: TGTGCCAGCTCACGGGGGGACACCGGGGAGCTGTTTTTT
d_call: TRBD2; v_call: TRBV5-5; clone_size: -; j_call: TRBJ2-1; cdr3_aa: CASSLAGYEQFF; cdr3_nt: TGTGCCAGCAGTCTAGCGGGGTATGAGCAGTTCTTC
d_call: TRBD1; v_call: TRBV14; clone_size: -; j_call: TRBJ1-1; cdr3_aa: CASSQRTGGTEAFF; cdr3_nt: TGTGCCAGCAGCCAACGGACAGGGGGAACTGAAGCTTTCTTT
d_call: -; v_call: TRBV14; clone_size: -; j_call: TRBJ1-1; cdr3_aa: CASSQDRATEAFF; cdr3_nt: TGTGCCAGCAGCCAAGACAGGGCCACTGAAGCTTTCTTT
d_call: -; v_call: TRBV9; clone_size: -; j_call: TRBJ2-5; cdr3_aa: CASSVETGQTETQYF; cdr3_nt: TGTGCCAGCAGCGTAGAAACAGGTCAAACGGAGACCCAGTACTTC
d_call: -; v_call: TRBV5-1; clone_size: -; j_call: TRBJ2-7; cdr3_aa: CASSHVRGASSYEQYF; cdr3_nt: TGCGCCAGCAGTCATGTCAGGGGCGCGAGCTCCTACGAGCAGTACTTC
d_call: TRBD1; v_call: TRBV6-5; clone_size: -; j_call: TRBJ1-1; cdr3_aa: CASRGQGLTEAFF; cdr3_nt: TGTGCCAGCAGGGGACAGGGTCTCACTGAAGCTTTCTTT
d_call: TRBD1; v_call: TRBV4-2; clone_size: few; j_call: TRBJ1-2; cdr3_aa: CASSQDWTGEFYGYTF; cdr3_nt: TGTGCCAGCAGCCAAGATTGGACAGGTGAATTCTATGGCTACACCTTC
d_call: -; v_call: TRBV7-2; clone_size: -; j_call: TRBJ1-4; cdr3_aa: CASSLAIPGSSNEKLFF; cdr3_nt: TGTGCCAGCAGCTTAGCTATCCCAGGATCATCTAATGAAAAACTGTTTTTT